This record looks at one T cell receptor (beta chain) sequence and its context. Generated by immunoSEQ multiplex PCR, the TCRdb table keeps only in-frame clones and is missing some. This sample has 85,000 to 110,000 clones, with roughly 90% found just once. Trimming removed 1 base from V and 5 bases from J; junction bases left unmatched: 3. CDR1 is GTSNPN and CDR2 is SVGIG in the germline V gene (reference sequence). The CDR3 sequence is 13 residues long. This sample is part of a study of blood T cell repertoires in COVID-19. This TCR was sampled from a human donor in a cohort sampled during active COVID-19. The source material was peripheral blood. The chain recombines TRBV30 with TRBJ1-2; 8 bases line up with TRBD1. The CDR3 is CAWSEGTGYGYTF. For the CDR3, the DNA is TGTGCCTGGAGTGAGGGGACAGGATATGGCTACACCTTC.